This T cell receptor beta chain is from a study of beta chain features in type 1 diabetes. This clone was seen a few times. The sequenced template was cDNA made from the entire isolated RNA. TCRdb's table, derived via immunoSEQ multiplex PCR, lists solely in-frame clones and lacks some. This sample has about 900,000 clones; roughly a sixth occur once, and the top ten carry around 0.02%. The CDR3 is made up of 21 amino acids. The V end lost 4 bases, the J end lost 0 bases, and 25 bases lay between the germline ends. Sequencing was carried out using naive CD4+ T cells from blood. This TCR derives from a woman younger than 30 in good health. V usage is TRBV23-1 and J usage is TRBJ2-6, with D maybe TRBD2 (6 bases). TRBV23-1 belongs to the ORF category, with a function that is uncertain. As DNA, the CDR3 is TGCGCCAGCAGTCGGGCGGGGCGATCCTCTTACCAGCTCTCTGGGGCCAACGTCCTGACTTTC. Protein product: CASSRAGRSSYQLSGANVLTF.